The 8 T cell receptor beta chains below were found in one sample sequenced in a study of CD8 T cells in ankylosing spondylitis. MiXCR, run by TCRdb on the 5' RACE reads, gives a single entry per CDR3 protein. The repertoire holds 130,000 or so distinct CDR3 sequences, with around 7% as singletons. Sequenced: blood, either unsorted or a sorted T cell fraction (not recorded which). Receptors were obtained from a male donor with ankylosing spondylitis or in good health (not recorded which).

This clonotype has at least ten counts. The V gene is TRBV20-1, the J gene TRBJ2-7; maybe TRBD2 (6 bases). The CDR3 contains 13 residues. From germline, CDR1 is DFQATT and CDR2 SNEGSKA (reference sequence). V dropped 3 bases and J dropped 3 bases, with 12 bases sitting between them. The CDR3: CSASFGGGYEQYF. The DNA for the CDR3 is TGCAGTGCTAGTTTCGGGGGAGGCTACGAGCAGTACTTC.

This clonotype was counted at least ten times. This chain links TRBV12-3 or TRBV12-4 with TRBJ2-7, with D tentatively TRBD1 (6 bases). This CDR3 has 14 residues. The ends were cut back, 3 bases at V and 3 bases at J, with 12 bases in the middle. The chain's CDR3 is CASSLVQGLYEQYF. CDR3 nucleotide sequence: TGTGCCAGCAGTTTGGTACAGGGTCTCTACGAGCAGTACTTC.

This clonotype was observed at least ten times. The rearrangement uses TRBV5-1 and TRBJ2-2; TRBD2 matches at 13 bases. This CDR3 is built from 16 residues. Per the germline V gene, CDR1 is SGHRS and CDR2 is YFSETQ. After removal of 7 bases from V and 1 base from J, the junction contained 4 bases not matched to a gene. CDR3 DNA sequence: TGCGCCAGCGGCGGGACTAGCGGGGAGAACACCGGGGAGCTGTTTTTT. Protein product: CASGGTSGENTGELFF. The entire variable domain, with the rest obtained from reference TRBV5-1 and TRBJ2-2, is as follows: KAGVTQTPRYLIKTRGQQVTLSCSPISGHRSVSWYQQTPGQGLQFLFEYFSETQRNKGNFPGRFSGRQFSNSRSEMNVSTLELGDSALYLCASGGTSGENTGELFFGEGSRLTVL.

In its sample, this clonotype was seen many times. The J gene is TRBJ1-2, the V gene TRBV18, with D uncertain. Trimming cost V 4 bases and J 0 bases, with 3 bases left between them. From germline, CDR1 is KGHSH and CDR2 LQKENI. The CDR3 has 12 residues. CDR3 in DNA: TGTGCCAGCTCACTCACTAACTATGGCTACACCTTC. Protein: CASSLTNYGYTF. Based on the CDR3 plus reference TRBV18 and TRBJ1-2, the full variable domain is NAGVMQNPRHLVRRRGQEARLRCSPMKGHSHVYWYRQLPEEGLKFMVYLQKENIIDESGMPKERFSAEFPKEGPSILRIQQVVRGDSAAYFCASSLTNYGYTFGSGTRLTVV.

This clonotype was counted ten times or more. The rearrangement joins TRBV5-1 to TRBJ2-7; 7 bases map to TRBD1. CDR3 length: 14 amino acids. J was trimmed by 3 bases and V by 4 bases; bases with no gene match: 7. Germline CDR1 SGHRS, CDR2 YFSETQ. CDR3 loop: CASSPFPGGYEQYF. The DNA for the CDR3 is TGCGCCAGCAGCCCATTTCCAGGGGGCTACGAGCAGTACTTC.

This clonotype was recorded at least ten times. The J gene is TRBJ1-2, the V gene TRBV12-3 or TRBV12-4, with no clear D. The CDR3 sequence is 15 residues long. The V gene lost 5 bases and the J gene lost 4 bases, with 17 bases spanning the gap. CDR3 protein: CASSPSGPGGYGYTF. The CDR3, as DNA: TGTGCCAGCAGTCCCTCGGGTCCCGGTGGCTATGGCTACACCTTC.

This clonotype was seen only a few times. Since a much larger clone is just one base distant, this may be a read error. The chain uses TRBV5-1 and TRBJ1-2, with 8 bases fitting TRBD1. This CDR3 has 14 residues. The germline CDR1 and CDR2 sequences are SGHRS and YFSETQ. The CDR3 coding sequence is TGCGCCAGCCAAGGCGGGACAGGTTCCTATGGCTACCCCTTC. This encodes CASQGGTGSYGYPF.

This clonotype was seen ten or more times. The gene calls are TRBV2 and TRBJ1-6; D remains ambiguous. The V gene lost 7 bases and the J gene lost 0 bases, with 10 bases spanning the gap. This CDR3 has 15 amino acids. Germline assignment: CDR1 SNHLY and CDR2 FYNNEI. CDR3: CASTPESSYNSPLHF. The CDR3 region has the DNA TGTGCCAGCACCCCGGAGAGCTCCTATAATTCACCCCTCCACTTT.